This T cell receptor (beta chain) was obtained from a study of cytotoxic CD8 clonotypes in ibrutinib-treated CLL. Regarding the study as a whole: Clonality rose at ibrutinib response, held steady in sustained remission, and fell toward baseline at progression.

A note on this clone: Its target is unknown.

Repertoires were generated with immunoSEQ multiplex PCR, while TCRdb's copy carries only in-frame clones and drops some. The data contain some 50,000 clones, about three fifths of them seen just once; the ten biggest clones take up about 29%. The CDR3 is 11 amino acids. Germline V CDR1 and CDR2: DFQATT, SNEGSKA (reference sequence). The germline V and J ends were trimmed by 6 bases and 1 base, with 6 bases remaining between them. V and J are TRBV20-1 and TRBJ1-2; D is uncertain. The sample was PBMCs, taken after 24 months of ibrutinib treatment. The sequence was obtained from a human donor with chronic lymphocytic leukemia. CDR3: CSADGNYGYTF. DNA of the CDR3: TGCAGTGCGGACGGTAACTATGGCTACACCTTC.